This passage covers 9 T cell receptor beta chains from one sample sequenced in a study of beta chain features in type 1 diabetes. Expressed TCRB transcripts were sequenced because the isolated RNA had all been reverse transcribed beforehand. Only in-frame clones appear in the TCRdb table, and some are missing; sequencing was by immunoSEQ multiplex PCR. The table includes 350,000 to 400,000 clones, roughly 16% detected once. The sequencing sample was made of naive CD4+ T cells from blood. These receptor sequences come from a woman younger than 35 in good health.

This chain links TRBV6-5 with TRBJ2-1; 12 bases align to TRBD2. The V segment lost 8 bases and the J segment 4 bases; nucleotides outside the gene matches: 3. Germline assignment: CDR1 MNHEY and CDR2 SVGAGI. The CDR3 sequence is 14 residues long. The CDR3 DNA follows: TGTGCCAGCCACGGGACTAGCGGGTACAATGAGCAGTTCTTC. Protein: CASHGTSGYNEQFF.

This clone has only a few counts. The CDR3 DNA sequence: TGTGCCAGCAGCCCTCTCTCAACGGAGGGCCCTTACAATGAGCAGTTCTTC. Translation: CASSPLSTEGPYNEQFF. J is TRBJ2-1 and V is TRBV7-9; a weak D match, TRBD2 (6 bases). Trimming pared 5 bases from V and 4 bases from J, leaving 21 bases between. Germline V lookup: CDR1 SEHNR, CDR2 FQNEAQ (reference sequence). The CDR3 is 17 residues long.

This chain connects TRBV4-3 to TRBJ2-3, with TRBD2 matching 10 bases. Germline CDR1 and CDR2: LGHNA and YSLEER. This CDR3 has 14 amino acids. Trimming cost V 8 bases and J 1 base; bases outside gene matches: 3. The CDR3 sequence: CASSGLAGTDTQYF. The CDR3 DNA reads as TGCGCCAGCTCCGGACTAGCGGGCACAGATACGCAGTATTTT.

The chain couples TRBV5-1 to TRBJ2-7; 8 bases agree with TRBD1. The germline V gene encodes CDR1 SGHRS and CDR2 YFSETQ. This CDR3 is 14 amino acids long. V shed 4 bases, J shed 4 bases, and the junction held 7 bases outside the gene matches. The CDR3 bases are TGCGCCAGCAGCCACGACCGGGACAGGTACGAGCAGTACTTC. Its protein is CASSHDRDRYEQYF. Supplemented by reference TRBV5-1 and TRBJ2-7, the full variable domain reads KAGVTQTPRYLIKTRGQQVTLSCSPISGHRSVSWYQQTPGQGLQFLFEYFSETQRNKGNFPGRFSGRQFSNSRSEMNVSTLELGDSALYLCASSHDRDRYEQYFGPGTRLTVT.

The V gene is TRBV29-1, the J gene TRBJ1-1, with TRBD1 as a possible D gene (5 bases). Germline V gene sequence: CDR1 SQVTM, CDR2 ANQGSEA. CDR3 size: 14 residues. V was clipped by 0 bases and J by 3 bases, with 11 bases between them. CDR3 sequence (DNA): TGCAGCGTTGAAGATCTAGGCAGGGACACTGAAGCTTTCTTT. Amino acid sequence: CSVEDLGRDTEAFF. Full variable domain (rest looked up from reference TRBV29-1 and TRBJ1-1): SAVISQKPSRDICQRGTSLTIQCQVDSQVTMMFWYRQQPGQSLTLIATANQGSEATYESGFVIDKFPISRPNLTFSTLTVSNMSPEDSSIYLCSVEDLGRDTEAFFGQGTRLTVV.

The chain joins TRBV6-5 to TRBJ1-2, with D possibly TRBD1 on 6 matching bases. The ends were cut back, 5 bases at V and 2 bases at J, with 15 bases in the middle. The germline CDR1 and CDR2 sequences are MNHEY and SVGAGI. The CDR3 contains 15 residues. The CDR3 nucleotides read TGTGCCAGCAGTCTTCAGGGGTCAACGAACTATGGCTACACCTTC. Residues: CASSLQGSTNYGYTF.

V is TRBV7-3 and J is TRBJ2-5; TRBD2 matches 13 bases. V lost 2 bases and J lost 5; bases outside the gene matches: 2. This CDR3 contains 15 residues. Germline V CDR1 and CDR2: SGHTA, FQGTGA. CDR3 sequence: CASSLGTSGTETQYF. CDR3 bases: TGTGCCAGCAGCTTAGGGACTAGCGGGACGGAGACCCAGTACTTC.

This chain uses TRBV15 with TRBJ2-7, with D possibly being TRBD2 (5 bases). The germline V gene has CDR1 LNHNV and CDR2 YYDKDF (reference sequence). V gave up 0 bases and J gave up 6 bases, with 12 bases separating them. The length of the CDR3 is 14 residues. CDR3 sequence reads: CATSRDEGGGEQYF. The CDR3 DNA is TGTGCCACCAGCAGAGATGAGGGCGGAGGCGAGCAGTACTTC.

This clone showed up just a few times. The V gene is TRBV5-1, the J gene TRBJ2-1; 8 bases fit TRBD2. V lost 7 bases and J lost 3; bases outside the gene matches: 12. CDR3 length equals 16 residues. Germline V lookup: CDR1 SGHRS, CDR2 YFSETQ. This CDR3 reads CASASIAGRSYNEQFF. The CDR3 DNA reads as TGCGCCAGCGCATCGATAGCGGGACGTAGCTACAATGAGCAGTTCTTC.